This T cell receptor beta chain was retrieved from a study of T cell changes during pregnancy in multiple sclerosis. Trimming shortened V by 5 bases and J by 1 base, and 15 bases separated the two germline ends. Germline V gene lookup returns CDR1 SGHVS and CDR2 FQNEAQ. This CDR3 comprises 15 residues. Profiling relied on immunoSEQ multiplex PCR, and the TCRdb table lists in-frame clones only, not all of them. Here the sample spans under 40,000 clones, 90% being singletons. The material was peripheral blood, obtained in the third trimester of pregnancy. This chain links TRBV7-8 with TRBJ2-7, with D maybe TRBD1 (5 bases). The TCR originated in a female donor in good health, enrolled as a control in a pregnancy study. CDR3 protein: CASSHTERQSYEQYF. In nucleotides, the CDR3 is TGTGCCAGCAGCCACACTGAAAGACAGTCCTACGAGCAGTACTTC.